This T cell receptor (beta chain) stems from a study of beta chain features in type 1 diabetes. Germline V gene data show CDR1 as MNHEY and CDR2 as SMNVEV (reference sequence). CDR3 length: 15 amino acids. Trimming removed 5 bases from V and 4 bases from J; junction bases left unmatched: 10. Every bit of the isolated RNA underwent reverse transcription, so sequencing read expressed TCRB transcripts. Profiling relied on immunoSEQ multiplex PCR, and the TCRdb table lists in-frame clones only, not all of them. The sample has a few hundred thousand clones, approximately 15% seen once. Specimen: naive CD4+ T cells from blood. The chain couples TRBV27 to TRBJ2-7, with 8 bases aligning to TRBD2. The sequence derives from a man aged 30 to 39 in good health. The CDR3 sequence: CASSIPPQRGYEQYV. For the CDR3, the DNA is TGTGCCAGCAGTATCCCCCCCCAGCGGGGGTACGAGCAGTACGTC.